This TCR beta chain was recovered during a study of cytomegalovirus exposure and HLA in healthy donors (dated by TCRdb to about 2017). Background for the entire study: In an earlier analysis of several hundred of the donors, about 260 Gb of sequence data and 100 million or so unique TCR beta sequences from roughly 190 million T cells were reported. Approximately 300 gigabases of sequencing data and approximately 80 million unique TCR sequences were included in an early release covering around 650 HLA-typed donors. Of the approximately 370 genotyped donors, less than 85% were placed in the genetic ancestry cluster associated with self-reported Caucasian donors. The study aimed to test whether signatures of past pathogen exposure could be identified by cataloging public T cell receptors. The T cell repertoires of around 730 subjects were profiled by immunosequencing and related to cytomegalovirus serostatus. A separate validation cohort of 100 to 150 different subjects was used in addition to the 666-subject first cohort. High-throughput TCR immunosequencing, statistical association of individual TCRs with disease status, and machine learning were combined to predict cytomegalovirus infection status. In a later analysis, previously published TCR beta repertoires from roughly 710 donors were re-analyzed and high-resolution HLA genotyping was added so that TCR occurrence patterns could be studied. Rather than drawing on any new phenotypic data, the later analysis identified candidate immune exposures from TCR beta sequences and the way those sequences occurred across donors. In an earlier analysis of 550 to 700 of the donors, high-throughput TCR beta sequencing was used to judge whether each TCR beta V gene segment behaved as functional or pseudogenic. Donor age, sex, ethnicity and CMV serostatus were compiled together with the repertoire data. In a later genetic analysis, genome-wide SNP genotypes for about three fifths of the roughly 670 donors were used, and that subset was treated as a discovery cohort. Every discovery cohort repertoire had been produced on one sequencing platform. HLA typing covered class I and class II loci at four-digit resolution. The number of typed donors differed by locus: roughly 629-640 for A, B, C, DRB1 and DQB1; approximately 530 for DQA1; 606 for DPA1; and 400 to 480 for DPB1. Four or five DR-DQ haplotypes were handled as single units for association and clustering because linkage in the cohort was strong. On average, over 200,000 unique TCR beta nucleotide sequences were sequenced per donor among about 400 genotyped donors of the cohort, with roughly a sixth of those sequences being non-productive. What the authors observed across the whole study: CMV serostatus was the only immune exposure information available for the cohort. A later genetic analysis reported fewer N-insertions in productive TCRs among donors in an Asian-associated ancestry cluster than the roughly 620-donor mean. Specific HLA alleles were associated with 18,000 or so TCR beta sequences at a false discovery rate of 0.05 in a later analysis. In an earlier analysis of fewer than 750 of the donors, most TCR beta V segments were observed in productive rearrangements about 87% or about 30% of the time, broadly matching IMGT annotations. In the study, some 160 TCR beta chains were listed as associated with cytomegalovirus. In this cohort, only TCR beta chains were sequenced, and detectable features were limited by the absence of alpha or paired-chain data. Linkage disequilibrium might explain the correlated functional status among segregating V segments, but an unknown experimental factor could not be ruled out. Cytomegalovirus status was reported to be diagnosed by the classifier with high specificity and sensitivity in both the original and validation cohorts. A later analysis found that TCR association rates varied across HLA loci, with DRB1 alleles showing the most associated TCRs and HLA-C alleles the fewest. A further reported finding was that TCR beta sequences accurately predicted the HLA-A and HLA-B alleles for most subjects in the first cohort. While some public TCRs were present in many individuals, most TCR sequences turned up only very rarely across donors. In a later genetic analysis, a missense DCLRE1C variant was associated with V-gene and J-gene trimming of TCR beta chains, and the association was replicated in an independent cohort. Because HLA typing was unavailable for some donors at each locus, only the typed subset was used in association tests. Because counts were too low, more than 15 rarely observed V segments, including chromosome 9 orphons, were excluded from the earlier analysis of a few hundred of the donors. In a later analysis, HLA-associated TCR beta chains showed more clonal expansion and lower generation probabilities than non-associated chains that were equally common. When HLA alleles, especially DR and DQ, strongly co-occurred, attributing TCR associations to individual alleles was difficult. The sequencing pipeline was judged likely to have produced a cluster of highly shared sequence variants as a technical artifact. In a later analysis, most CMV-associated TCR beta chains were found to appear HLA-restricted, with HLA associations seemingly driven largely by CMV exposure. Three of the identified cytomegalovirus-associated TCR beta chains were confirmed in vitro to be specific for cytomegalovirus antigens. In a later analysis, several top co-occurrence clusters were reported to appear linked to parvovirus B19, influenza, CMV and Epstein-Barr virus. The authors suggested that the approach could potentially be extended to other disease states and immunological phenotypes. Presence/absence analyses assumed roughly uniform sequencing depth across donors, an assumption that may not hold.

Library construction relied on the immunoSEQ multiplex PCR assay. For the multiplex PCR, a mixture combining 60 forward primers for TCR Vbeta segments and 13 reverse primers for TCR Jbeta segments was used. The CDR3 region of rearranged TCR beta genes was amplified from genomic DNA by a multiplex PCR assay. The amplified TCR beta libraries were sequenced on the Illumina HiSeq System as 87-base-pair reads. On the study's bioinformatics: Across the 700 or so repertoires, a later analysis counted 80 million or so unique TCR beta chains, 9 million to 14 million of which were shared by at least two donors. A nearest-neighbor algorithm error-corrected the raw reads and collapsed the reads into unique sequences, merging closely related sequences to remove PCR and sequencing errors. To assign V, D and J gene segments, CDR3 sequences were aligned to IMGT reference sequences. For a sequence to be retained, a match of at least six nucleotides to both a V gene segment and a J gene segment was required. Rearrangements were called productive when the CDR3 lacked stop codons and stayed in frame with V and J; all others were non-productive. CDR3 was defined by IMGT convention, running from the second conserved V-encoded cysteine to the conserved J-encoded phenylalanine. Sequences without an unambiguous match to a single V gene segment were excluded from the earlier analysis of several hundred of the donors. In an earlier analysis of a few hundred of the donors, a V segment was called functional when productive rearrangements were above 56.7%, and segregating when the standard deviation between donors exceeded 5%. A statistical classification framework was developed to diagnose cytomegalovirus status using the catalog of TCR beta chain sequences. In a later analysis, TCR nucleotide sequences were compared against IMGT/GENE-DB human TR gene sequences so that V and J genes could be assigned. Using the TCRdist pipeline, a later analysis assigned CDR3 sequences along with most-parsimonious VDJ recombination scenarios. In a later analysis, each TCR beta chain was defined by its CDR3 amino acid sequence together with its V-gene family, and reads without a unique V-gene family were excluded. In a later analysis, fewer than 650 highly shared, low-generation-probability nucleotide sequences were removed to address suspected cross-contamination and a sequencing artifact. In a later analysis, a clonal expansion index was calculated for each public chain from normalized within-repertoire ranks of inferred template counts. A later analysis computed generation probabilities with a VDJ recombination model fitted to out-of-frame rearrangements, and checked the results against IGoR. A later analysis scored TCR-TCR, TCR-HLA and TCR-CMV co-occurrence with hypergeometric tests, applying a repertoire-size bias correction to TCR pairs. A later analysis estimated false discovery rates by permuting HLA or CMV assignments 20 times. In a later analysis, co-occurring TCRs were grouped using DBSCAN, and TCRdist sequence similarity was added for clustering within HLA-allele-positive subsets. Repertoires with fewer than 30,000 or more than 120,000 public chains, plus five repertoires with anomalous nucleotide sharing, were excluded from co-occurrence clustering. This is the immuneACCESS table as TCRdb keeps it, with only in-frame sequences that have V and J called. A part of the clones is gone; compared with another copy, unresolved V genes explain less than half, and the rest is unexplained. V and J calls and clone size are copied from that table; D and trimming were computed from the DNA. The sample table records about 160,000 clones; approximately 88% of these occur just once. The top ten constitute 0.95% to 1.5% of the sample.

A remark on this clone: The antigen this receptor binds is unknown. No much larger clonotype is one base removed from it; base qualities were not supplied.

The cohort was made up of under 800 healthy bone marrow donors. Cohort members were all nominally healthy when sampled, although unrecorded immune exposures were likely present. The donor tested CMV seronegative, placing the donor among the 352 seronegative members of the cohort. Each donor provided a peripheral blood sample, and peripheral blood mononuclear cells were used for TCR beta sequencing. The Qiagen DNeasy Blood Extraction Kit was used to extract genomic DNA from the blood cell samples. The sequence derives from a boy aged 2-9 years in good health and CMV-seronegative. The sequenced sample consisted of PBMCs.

CDR3 sequence: CSVPWRDSSYEQYF. The DNA sequence is given as TGCAGCGTCCCTTGGAGGGATAGCTCCTACGAGCAGTACTTC. The V and J segments used are TRBV29-1 and TRBJ2-7, and possibly TRBD2, on 6 matching bases. From its cysteine to its phenylalanine, the CDR3 spans 14 amino acids. The CDR3 DNA has 42 bases and is translated from base 1. The germline ends are 15 bases apart after V is trimmed by 6 bases and J by 0 bases. CDR1 and CDR2, per the germline V gene, are SQVTM and ANQGSEA.